The next 32 T cell receptor beta chains were all read from a single sample in a study of blood T cell repertoires in COVID-19. Measured with immunoSEQ multiplex PCR; TCRdb has only the in-frame clones, and not every one. The sample comprises 250,000 to 350,000 clones, around 87% of which are singletons, and approximately 7.8% rests with the top ten. Sequencing was carried out using peripheral blood. Receptors originate from a woman aged 45-65 years who had recovered from COVID-19.

The J gene is TRBJ2-5, the V gene TRBV7-9, with 9 bases that match TRBD2. The germline V gene has CDR1 SEHNR and CDR2 FQNEAQ (reference sequence). This CDR3 contains 16 residues. The V and J ends lost 3 bases and 2 bases, in that order; junction bases with no gene match: 7. CDR3 loop: CASSFSSGRLQETQYF. In DNA form, the CDR3 reads TGTGCCAGCAGCTTTTCGAGCGGGAGGCTACAAGAGACCCAGTACTTC.

The V call is TRBV4-1, the J call TRBJ1-2; D gene unclear. V lost 0 bases and J 0 bases, leaving 11 bases between the germline ends. The CDR3 consists of 16 residues. CDR1 and CDR2 from the germline V gene are MGHRA and YSYEKL. The CDR3 loop reads CASSQDMSTANYGYTF. Written as DNA, the CDR3 is TGCGCCAGCAGCCAAGATATGAGCACCGCTAACTATGGCTACACCTTC.

In DNA form, the CDR3 reads TGTGCCAGCAGAAAAGGGGGGGCCCATGAGCAGTTCTTC. This translates into CASRKGGAHEQFF. The chain has TRBV28 and TRBJ2-1; weak D call: TRBD2 (7 bases). The V and J ends lost 6 bases and 8 bases respectively, with 14 bases between them. CDR3 length equals 13 residues. CDR1 MDHEN and CDR2 SYDVKM come from the germline V gene.

This CDR3 is CASSSGASNTQRQPQHF. The CDR3 nucleotides read TGTGCCAGTAGTAGCGGGGCCTCAAACACCCAACGTCAGCCCCAGCATTTT. The gene calls are TRBV19 and TRBJ1-5, with a possible D match to TRBD1 (5 bases). The CDR3 is 17 amino acids. V was pared by 4 bases and J by 6 bases, with 22 bases between. Germline V gene sequence: CDR1 LNHDA, CDR2 SQIVND (reference sequence).

The V and J genes are TRBV28 and TRBJ1-5; D is perhaps TRBD1 (6 bases). The V end lost 5 bases, the J end lost 1 base, and 9 bases lay between the germline ends. CDR1 MDHEN and CDR2 SYDVKM come from the germline V gene. This CDR3 has 14 amino acids. The CDR3, as DNA: TGTGCCAGCAGTATTCAGGGGAGCAATCAGCCCCAGCATTTT. This gives the protein CASSIQGSNQPQHF.

This rearrangement joins TRBV7-8 to TRBJ1-1; D unclear. Per the germline V gene, CDR1 is SGHVS and CDR2 is FQNEAQ. This CDR3 comprises 13 residues. Trimming took 6 bases from V and 4 from J, leaving 12 bases between them. The CDR3 loop is CASSRTDGTEAFF. CDR3 bases: TGTGCCAGCAGTCGAACAGATGGCACTGAAGCTTTCTTT.

CDR3 region: CASSSGDRDSPLHF. For the CDR3, the DNA is TGCGCCAGCAGTAGTGGGGACAGGGACTCACCCCTCCACTTT. V gene TRBV5-1 combines with J gene TRBJ1-6, with 9 bases lining up with TRBD1. Losses at the gene ends were 5 bases for V and 10 bases for J; bases not matched to a gene: 7. The germline V gene encodes CDR1 SGHRS and CDR2 YFSETQ. The CDR3 runs 14 residues. The entire variable domain, with the rest obtained from reference TRBV5-1 and TRBJ1-6, is as follows: KAGVTQTPRYLIKTRGQQVTLSCSPISGHRSVSWYQQTPGQGLQFLFEYFSETQRNKGNFPGRFSGRQFSNSRSEMNVSTLELGDSALYLCASSSGDRDSPLHFGNGTRLTVT.

This clone came up once. This sequence joins TRBV6-5 and TRBJ2-3; 7 bases fit TRBD2. This CDR3 has 15 amino acids. Germline CDR1 MNHEY, CDR2 SVGAGI. Trimming took 6 bases from V and 4 from J; bases not matched to a gene: 10. The CDR3 loop is CASRGGLAASDTQYF. The CDR3 nucleotides are TGTGCCAGCAGAGGAGGGCTAGCGGCGTCAGATACGCAGTATTTT.

The chain combines TRBV27 with TRBJ1-3, with D possibly being TRBD1 (5 bases). Germline CDR1 reads MNHEY; CDR2 reads SMNVEV (reference sequence). The CDR3 contains 17 residues. Between the trimmed V and J ends, which lost 4 bases and 0 bases, there was a span of 16 bases. DNA for the CDR3: TGTGCCAGCAGTTCCTCGGGACTGGAGAGCTCTGGAAACACCATATATTTT. Translated: CASSSSGLESSGNTIYF.

In nucleotides, the CDR3 is TGCGCCAGCAGCTTAGGGGTGGCGACGGATACGCAGTATTTT. It encodes CASSLGVATDTQYF. The chain employs TRBV5-1 and TRBJ2-3, with D possibly matching TRBD1 (5 bases). The CDR3 spans 14 residues. V was cut by 2 bases and J by 6 bases, with 13 bases left in between. Germline loops: CDR1 SGHRS, CDR2 YFSETQ.

V gene TRBV27 combines with J gene TRBJ1-1; maybe TRBD1 (5 bases). Looked up from germline, CDR1 is MNHEY and CDR2 is SMNVEV (reference sequence). V was pared by 5 bases and J by 6 bases, with 19 bases between. The CDR3 has 15 residues. The CDR3 DNA sequence: TGTGCCAGCAGTCTCCGACAGACGAAGTTTTCTGAAGCTTTCTTT. Protein product: CASSLRQTKFSEAFF.

The gene calls are TRBV5-4 and TRBJ2-3, with 9 bases lining up with TRBD2. Germline V gene data show CDR1 as SGHNT and CDR2 as YYREEE (reference sequence). This CDR3 is 16 amino acids long. J gave up 6 bases and V 0 bases, and 8 bases lay outside the gene matches. The DNA for the CDR3 is TGTGCCAGCAGCTTGGAGCGGGGGGTTAGTTCGGATACGCAGTATTTT. Amino acid sequence: CASSLERGVSSDTQYF.

CDR3 sequence (DNA): TGTGCCAGCAGCTTAGATTCACAGGGGGTCTATAATGAGCAGTTCTTC. Residues: CASSLDSQGVYNEQFF. J is TRBJ2-1 and V is TRBV11-3; 8 bases are shared with TRBD1. The CDR3 consists of 16 residues. The germline CDR1 and CDR2 sequences are SGHNT and YENEEA. With 0 bases clipped from V and 7 bases from J, the junction kept 8 bases outside the gene matches.

V usage is TRBV7-2 and J usage is TRBJ2-3, with 10 positions matching TRBD1. The junction had 7 bases not matched to a gene; V was cut back by 5 bases and J by 2 bases. The CDR3 is made up of 16 amino acids. Looked up from germline, CDR1 is SGHTA and CDR2 is FQGNSA. CDR3 nucleotide sequence: TGTGCCAGCAGCCTAGGACAGGGGGTAAACACAGATACGCAGTATTTT. It yields the protein CASSLGQGVNTDTQYF.

This clone was picked up a small number of times. V gene TRBV4-2 combines with J gene TRBJ1-2; 8 bases are a match to TRBD1. CDR3 length equals 15 residues. In germline, CDR1 is LGHNA, CDR2 YNFKEQ. V shed 0 bases and J 4 bases; nucleotides not matched to a gene: 4. The CDR3 is CASSQDRGPGYGYTF. In DNA form, the CDR3 reads TGTGCCAGCAGCCAAGACAGGGGGCCGGGCTATGGCTACACCTTC.

The J gene is TRBJ1-4, the V gene TRBV7-9, with 7 positions matching TRBD1. The V segment lost 4 bases and the J segment 7 bases; nucleotides outside the gene matches: 9. The CDR3 contains 15 residues. CDR1 is SEHNR and CDR2 is FQNEAQ in the germline V gene (reference sequence). In nucleotides, the CDR3 is TGTGCCAGCAGCTCAACAGGGGAAGGGGCTGAAAAACTGTTTTTT. It translates to CASSSTGEGAEKLFF.

This rearrangement joins TRBV9 to TRBJ2-3, with TRBD2 as a possible D gene (6 bases). CDR3 length equals 16 residues. The germline V and J ends were trimmed by 3 bases and 0 bases, with 14 bases remaining between them. Germline V gene data show CDR1 as SGDLS and CDR2 as YYNGEE. CDR3 residues: CASSADAAGSTDTQYF. The DNA for the CDR3 is TGTGCCAGCAGCGCGGACGCCGCGGGGAGCACAGATACGCAGTATTTT.

The V gene is TRBV28, the J gene TRBJ1-2, with a weak D call TRBD1 (6 bases). Trimming shortened V by 3 bases and J by 7 bases, and 15 bases separated the two germline ends. This CDR3 comprises 14 residues. In germline, CDR1 is MDHEN, CDR2 SYDVKM. The CDR3 nucleotides read TGTGCCAGCAGTTTGTTAGGGGGGGAACGTGGCTACACCTTC. Its protein is CASSLLGGERGYTF.

V usage is TRBV19 and J usage is TRBJ2-1; 10 bases are a match to TRBD2. Germline V lookup: CDR1 LNHDA, CDR2 SQIVND (reference sequence). CDR3 length: 15 amino acids. Trimming removed 9 bases from V and 4 bases from J; junction bases left unmatched: 9. CDR3 nucleotide sequence: TGTGCCAGCAATGCTGGGACTAGCGTATACAATGAGCAGTTCTTC. It encodes CASNAGTSVYNEQFF.

V gene TRBV28 combines with J gene TRBJ2-3; 14 bases map to TRBD2. This CDR3 has 15 residues. Germline V gives CDR1 MDHEN, CDR2 SYDVKM. V lost 5 bases, J lost 8 bases, and 6 bases stayed unmatched. The CDR3, as DNA: TGTGCCAGCAGTGTGACTAGCGGGAGGGGGCCTACGCAGTATTTT. Residues: CASSVTSGRGPTQYF. The whole variable domain, remainder taken from reference TRBV28 and TRBJ2-3, is DVKVTQSSRYLVKRTGEKVFLECVQDMDHENMFWYRQDPGLGLRLIYFSYDVKMKEKGDIPEGYSVSREKKERFSLILESASTNQTSMYLCASSVTSGRGPTQYFGPGTRLTVL.

Of note for this clone: One junction end does not reproduce the germline sequence, and a read error may be involved. The chain recombines TRBV18 with TRBJ1-3; 7 bases fit TRBD1. The CDR3 spans 16 residues. CDR1 KGHSH and CDR2 LQKENI come from the germline V gene. The CDR3 loop reads CVSSPTGATLGNTIYF. The CDR3 region has the DNA TGTGTCAGCTCACCTACAGGGGCCACACTTGGAAACACCATATATTTT.

V gene TRBV19 combines with J gene TRBJ2-7, with TRBD1 matching 9 bases. Per the germline V gene, CDR1 is LNHDA and CDR2 is SQIVND (reference sequence). J lost 0 bases, V lost 3 bases, and 3 bases had no gene match. This CDR3 spans 15 amino acids. CDR3 region: CASSMGQGSSYEQYF. CDR3 in DNA: TGTGCCAGTAGTATGGGACAGGGAAGCTCCTACGAGCAGTACTTC.

The rearrangement uses TRBV13 and TRBJ2-7, with TRBD1 identical over 10 bases. J gave up 6 bases and V 4 bases, and 6 bases lay outside the gene matches. The CDR3 is 14 residues long. CDR1 is PRHDT and CDR2 is FYEKMQ in the germline V gene (reference sequence). CDR3 sequence reads: CASSSHRDRGEQYF. The CDR3 DNA is TGTGCCAGCAGCTCCCACCGGGACAGGGGCGAGCAGTACTTC.

The chain links TRBV12-3 or TRBV12-4 to TRBJ2-3; TRBD2 aligns across 8 bases. The CDR3 loop spans 13 amino acids. V gave up 8 bases and J gave up 2 bases; unmatched junction bases: 3. This CDR3 reads CASSGGPTDTQYF. As DNA, the CDR3 is TGTGCCAGCTCGGGAGGGCCCACAGATACGCAGTATTTT.

This sequence joins TRBV6-5 and TRBJ2-7; 11 bases are a match to TRBD1. The CDR3 runs 15 residues. Germline CDR1 reads MNHEY; CDR2 reads SVGAGI. V shed 7 bases, J shed 3 bases, and the junction held 8 bases outside the gene matches. CDR3 residues: CASTRGGTGGYEQYF. CDR3 nucleotide sequence: TGTGCCAGCACTCGAGGGGGGACAGGGGGCTACGAGCAGTACTTC.

The chain employs TRBV5-8 and TRBJ2-5; 10 nucleotides align to TRBD2. The J segment lost 3 bases and the V segment lost 0 bases, leaving 5 bases of the junction unmatched. Germline loops: CDR1 SGHTS, CDR2 YDEGEE. This CDR3 has 16 residues. CDR3 sequence: CASSLGPTSGKETQYF. DNA for the CDR3: TGTGCCAGCAGCTTGGGCCCAACTAGCGGGAAAGAGACCCAGTACTTC.

Note on this clone: A junction boundary mismatches the germline segment, possibly from a read error. The rearrangement uses TRBV4-3 and TRBJ2-5, with 11 bases matching TRBD2. The CDR3 is 14 amino acids. Germline assignment: CDR1 LGHNA and CDR2 YSLEER. The CDR3 sequence: CASSQDGTSGTQYF. The DNA for the CDR3 is TGCGCCAGCAGTCAAGATGGGACTAGCGGGACCCAGTACTTC.

The chain recombines TRBV3-1 (or the pseudogene TRBV3-2) with TRBJ2-5; TRBD2 aligns across 8 bases. The V gene's germline CDR1 is LGHDT and CDR2 YNNKEL (reference sequence). The CDR3 extends over 14 amino acids. With 1 base clipped from V and 8 bases from J, the junction kept 6 bases outside the gene matches. The CDR3 DNA sequence: TGTGCCAGCAGCCAAGGAGCGGGAGTTGGTACCCAGTACTTC. Translating gives CASSQGAGVGTQYF.

The chain employs TRBV19 and TRBJ1-5; 10 positions match TRBD1. V shed 5 bases, J shed 4 bases, and the junction held 5 bases outside the gene matches. Germline V gene data show CDR1 as LNHDA and CDR2 as SQIVND (reference sequence). The CDR3 covers 15 residues. The CDR3: CASSLGTGDNQPQHF. In DNA, the CDR3 is TGTGCCAGTAGTCTTGGGACAGGGGATAATCAGCCCCAGCATTTT.

This sequence joins TRBV15 and TRBJ2-1; 9 bases match TRBD2. Germline V lookup: CDR1 LNHNV, CDR2 YYDKDF (reference sequence). The CDR3 is made up of 17 amino acids. V lost 1 base to trimming and J lost 6 bases; unmatched junction nucleotides: 10. CDR3 nucleotides: TGTGCCACCAGCAGAGGCTCCGGCGGGAGGGGTTCCAATGAGCAGTTCTTC. Translating it yields CATSRGSGGRGSNEQFF.

The table lists this clone with a few counts. This chain uses TRBV28 with TRBJ1-2; D gene uncertain. In germline, CDR1 is MDHEN, CDR2 SYDVKM. Deletions cut 5 bases from V and 2 bases from J, with 9 bases between. This CDR3 is 13 amino acids long. CDR3 sequence (DNA): TGTGCCAGCAGTCGGGAAGAAAACTATGGCTACACCTTC. It codes for CASSREENYGYTF.

To note about this clone: At one end, the junction sequence differs from germline, possibly due to a read error. The rearrangement links TRBV3-1 (or the pseudogene TRBV3-2) to TRBJ2-7; no clear D gene. Germline V gives CDR1 LGHDT, CDR2 YNNKEL (reference sequence). The CDR3 sequence is 15 residues long. The chain's CDR3 is CASSQRLDGSDEQYF. Here the CDR3 DNA reads TGTGCCAGCAGCCAGAGGCTAGATGGCTCCGACGAGCAGTACTTC.